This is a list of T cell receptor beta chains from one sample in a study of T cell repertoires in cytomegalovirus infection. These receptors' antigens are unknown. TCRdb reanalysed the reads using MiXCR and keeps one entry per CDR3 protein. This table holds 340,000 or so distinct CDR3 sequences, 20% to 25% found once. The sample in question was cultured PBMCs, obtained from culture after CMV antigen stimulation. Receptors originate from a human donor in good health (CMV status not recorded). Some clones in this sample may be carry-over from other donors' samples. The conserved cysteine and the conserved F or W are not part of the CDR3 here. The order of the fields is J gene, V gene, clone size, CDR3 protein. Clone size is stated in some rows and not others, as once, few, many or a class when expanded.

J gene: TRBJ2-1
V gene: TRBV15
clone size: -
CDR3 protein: ATSRVSLTRTSGYNEQF

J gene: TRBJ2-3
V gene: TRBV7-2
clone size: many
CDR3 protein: ASSFRTSMTDTQY

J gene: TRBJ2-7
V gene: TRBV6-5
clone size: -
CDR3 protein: ATGDRINYEQY

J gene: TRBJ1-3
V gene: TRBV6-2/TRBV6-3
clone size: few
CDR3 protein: ASSYSTQLLPSGNTIY

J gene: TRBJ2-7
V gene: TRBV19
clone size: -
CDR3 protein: ASSRQPYEQY

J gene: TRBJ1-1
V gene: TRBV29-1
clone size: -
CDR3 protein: SVGETGFNTEAF

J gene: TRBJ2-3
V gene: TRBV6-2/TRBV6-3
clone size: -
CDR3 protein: ASSYSRGVPTDTQY

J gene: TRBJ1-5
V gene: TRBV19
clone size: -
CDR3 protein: ASSIDHGGVEHQPQH

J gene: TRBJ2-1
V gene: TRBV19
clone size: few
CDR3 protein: ASSIPGAAYNEQF

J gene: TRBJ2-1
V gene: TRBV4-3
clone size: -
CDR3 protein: ASSQREYSYNEQF

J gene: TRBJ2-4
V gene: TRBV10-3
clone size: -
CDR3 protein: AISSGTLNGRASNIQY

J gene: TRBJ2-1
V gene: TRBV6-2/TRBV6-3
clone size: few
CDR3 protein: ASSYTGTSGRGYNEQF

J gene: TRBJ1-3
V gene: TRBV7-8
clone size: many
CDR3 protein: ASSTGQGMFGNTIY

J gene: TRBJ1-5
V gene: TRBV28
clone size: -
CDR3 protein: ASSEDSPWVPQH

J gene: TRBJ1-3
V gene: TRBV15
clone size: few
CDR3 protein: ATSRDLSSGNTIY

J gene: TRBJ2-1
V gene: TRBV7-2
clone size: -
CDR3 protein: ASSFLGGSGSSYNEQF